This T cell receptor (beta chain) was profiled in a study of shared clonotypes between healthy human individuals. General study findings and limits: Sorted-subset sequencing, rarefaction showed, was incomplete despite large depth.

Germline V gene lookup returns CDR1 MDHEN and CDR2 SYDVKM. Trimming at V came to 1 base and at J to 5 bases, leaving 4 bases not matched to a gene. This CDR3 region has 14 residues. Naive CD8 cells, CD45RO-negative and positively selected for CCR7, excluded terminally differentiated effector memory CD45RA+ cells. The donor population consisted of healthy HIV-negative adults with no recent acute infections or vaccinations. Generated by immunoSEQ multiplex PCR, the TCRdb table keeps only in-frame clones and is missing some. Altogether over 2 million clones are present, 85% to 95% being singletons, with the ten largest covering roughly 1%. A note on this clone: Its target is unknown.

The sequence was obtained from a man aged 18 to 30 in good health. The chain carries TRBV28 and TRBJ2-7; 8 positions match TRBD1. What was sequenced was naive CD8+ T cells sorted from blood. The CDR3 coding sequence is TGTGCCAGCAGTTTATACCGACAGGGGAACGAGCAGTACTTC. Protein product: CASSLYRQGNEQYF.